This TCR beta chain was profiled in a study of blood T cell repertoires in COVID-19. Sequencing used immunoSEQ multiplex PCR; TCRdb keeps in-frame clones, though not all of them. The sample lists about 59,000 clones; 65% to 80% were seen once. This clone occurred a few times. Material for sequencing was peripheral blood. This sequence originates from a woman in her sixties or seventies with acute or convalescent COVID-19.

Here the CDR3 reads CASSPMSVAGGSTDTQYF. The CDR3 bases are TGTGCCAGCAGCCCAATGTCTGTGGCGGGGGGGAGCACAGATACGCAGTATTTT. The chain uses TRBV7-8 and TRBJ2-3, with TRBD2 matching 9 bases. Losses at the gene ends were 5 bases for V and 0 bases for J; bases not matched to a gene: 12. This CDR3 is 18 amino acids long. Germline V gene data show CDR1 as SGHVS and CDR2 as FQNEAQ.